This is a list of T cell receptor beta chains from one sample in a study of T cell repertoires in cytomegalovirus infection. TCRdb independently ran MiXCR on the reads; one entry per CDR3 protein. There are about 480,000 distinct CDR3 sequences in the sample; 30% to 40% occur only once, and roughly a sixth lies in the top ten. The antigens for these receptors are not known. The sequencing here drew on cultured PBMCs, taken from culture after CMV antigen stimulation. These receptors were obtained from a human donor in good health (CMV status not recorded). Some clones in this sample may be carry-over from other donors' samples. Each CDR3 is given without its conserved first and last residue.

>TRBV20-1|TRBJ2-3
SASRDYRDTQY
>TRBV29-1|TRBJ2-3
SVVRIGTDTQY
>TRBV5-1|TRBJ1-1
ASSLASDRGAEAF
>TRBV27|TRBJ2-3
ASSPLTSIPTDTQY
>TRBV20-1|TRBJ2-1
SAPLLNNEQF
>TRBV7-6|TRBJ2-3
ASSSYGGDTQY
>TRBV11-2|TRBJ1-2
ASSIQRNYGYT
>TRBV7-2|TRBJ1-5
ASSYGQNNQPQH
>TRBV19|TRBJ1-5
ASSTIDRVVQPQH
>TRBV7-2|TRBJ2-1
ASSRPGGEQF
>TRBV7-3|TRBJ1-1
ASSTQRNTEAF
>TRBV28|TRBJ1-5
ASSRGQPQH
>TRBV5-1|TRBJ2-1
ASSFVTGSSYNEQF
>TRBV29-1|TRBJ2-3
STAGSSTDTQY
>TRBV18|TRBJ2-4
ASSSLIQLAKNIQY
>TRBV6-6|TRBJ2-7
ASGTLSYEQY
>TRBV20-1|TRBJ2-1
SARSSGPTEQF
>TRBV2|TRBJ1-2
ASSDWDANYGYT
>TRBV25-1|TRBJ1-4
ASSASHGTNEKLF
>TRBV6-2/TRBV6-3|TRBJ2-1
ASSYGGSEQF
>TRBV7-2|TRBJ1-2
ASSAQGLHGYT
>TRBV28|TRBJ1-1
ASSRQGAVTEAF
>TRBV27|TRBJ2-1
ASSSRTSGFMEQF
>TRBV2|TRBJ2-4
ASKAVDRTN